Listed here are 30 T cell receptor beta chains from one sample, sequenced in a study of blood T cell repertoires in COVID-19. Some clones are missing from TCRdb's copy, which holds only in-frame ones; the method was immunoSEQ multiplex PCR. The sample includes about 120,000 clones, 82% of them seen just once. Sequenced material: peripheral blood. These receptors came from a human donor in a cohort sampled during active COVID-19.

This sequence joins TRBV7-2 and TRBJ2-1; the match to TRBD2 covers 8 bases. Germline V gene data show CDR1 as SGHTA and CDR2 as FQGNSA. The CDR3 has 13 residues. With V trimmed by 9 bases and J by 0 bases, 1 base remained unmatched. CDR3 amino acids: CASRGGSYNEQFF. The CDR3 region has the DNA TGTGCCAGTCGGGGGGGCTCCTACAATGAGCAGTTCTTC.

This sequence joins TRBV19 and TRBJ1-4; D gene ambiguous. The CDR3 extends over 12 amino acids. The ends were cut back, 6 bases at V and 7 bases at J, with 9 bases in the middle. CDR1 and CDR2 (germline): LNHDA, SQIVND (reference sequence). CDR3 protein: CASSNEIEKLFF. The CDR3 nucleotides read TGTGCCAGTAGCAATGAGATTGAAAAACTGTTTTTT.

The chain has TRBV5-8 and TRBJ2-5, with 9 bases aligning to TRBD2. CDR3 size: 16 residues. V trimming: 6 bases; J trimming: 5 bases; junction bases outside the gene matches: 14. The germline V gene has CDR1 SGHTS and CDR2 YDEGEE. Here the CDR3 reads CASNLGGGAAFETQYF. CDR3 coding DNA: TGTGCCAGCAATCTCGGCGGGGGGGCCGCATTTGAGACCCAGTACTTC.

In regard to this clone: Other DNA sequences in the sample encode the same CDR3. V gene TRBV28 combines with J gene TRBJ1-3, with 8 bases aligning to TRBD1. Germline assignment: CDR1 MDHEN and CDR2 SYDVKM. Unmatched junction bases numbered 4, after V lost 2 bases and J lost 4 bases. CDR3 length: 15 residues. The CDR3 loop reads CASSLGGQAGNTIYF. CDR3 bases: TGTGCCAGCAGTTTAGGGGGACAGGCGGGAAACACCATATATTTT.

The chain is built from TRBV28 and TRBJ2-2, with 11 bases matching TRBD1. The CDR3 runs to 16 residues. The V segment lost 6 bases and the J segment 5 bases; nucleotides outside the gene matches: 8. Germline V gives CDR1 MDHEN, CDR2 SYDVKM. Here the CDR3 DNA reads TGTGCCAGCAGAATCTTAGGACAGGGGGCAACCGGGGAGCTGTTTTTT. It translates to CASRILGQGATGELFF.

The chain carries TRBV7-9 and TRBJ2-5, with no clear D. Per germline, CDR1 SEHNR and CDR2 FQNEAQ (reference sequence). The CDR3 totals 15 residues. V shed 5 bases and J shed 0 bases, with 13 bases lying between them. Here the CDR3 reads CASSPTWPYQETQYF. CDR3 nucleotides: TGTGCCAGCAGCCCCACATGGCCGTACCAAGAGACCCAGTACTTC.

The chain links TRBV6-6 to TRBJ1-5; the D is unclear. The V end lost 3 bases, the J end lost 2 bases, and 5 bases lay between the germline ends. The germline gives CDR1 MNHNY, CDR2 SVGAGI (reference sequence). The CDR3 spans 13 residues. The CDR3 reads CASSYVGNQPQHF. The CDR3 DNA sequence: TGTGCCAGCAGTTATGTAGGCAATCAGCCCCAGCATTTT.

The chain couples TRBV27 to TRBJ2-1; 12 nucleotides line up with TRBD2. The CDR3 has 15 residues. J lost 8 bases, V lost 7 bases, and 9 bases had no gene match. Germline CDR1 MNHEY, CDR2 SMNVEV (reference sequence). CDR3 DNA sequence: TGTGCCAGCACCGAGCTAGCGGGGGGGCGGGATGAGCAGTTCTTC. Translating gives CASTELAGGRDEQFF.

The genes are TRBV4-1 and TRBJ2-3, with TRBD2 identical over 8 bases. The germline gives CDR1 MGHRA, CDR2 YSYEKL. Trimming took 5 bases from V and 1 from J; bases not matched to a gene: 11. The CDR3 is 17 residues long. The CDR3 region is CASSASSAGGGTDTQYF. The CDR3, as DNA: TGCGCCAGCAGCGCCTCTAGCGCGGGGGGCGGCACAGATACGCAGTATTTT.

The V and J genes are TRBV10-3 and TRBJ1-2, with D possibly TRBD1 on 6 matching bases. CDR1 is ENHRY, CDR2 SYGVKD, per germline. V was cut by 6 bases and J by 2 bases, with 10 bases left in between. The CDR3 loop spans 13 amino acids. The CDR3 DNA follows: TGTGCCATCAGACCCACAGGGAACTATGGCTACACCTTC. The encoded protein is CAIRPTGNYGYTF.

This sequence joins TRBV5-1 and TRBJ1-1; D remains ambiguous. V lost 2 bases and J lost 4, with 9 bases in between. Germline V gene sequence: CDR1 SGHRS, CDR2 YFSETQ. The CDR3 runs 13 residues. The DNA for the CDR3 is TGCGCCAGCAGCTTAGAGGGTGCCACTGAAGCTTTCTTT. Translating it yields CASSLEGATEAFF. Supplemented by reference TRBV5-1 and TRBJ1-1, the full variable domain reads KAGVTQTPRYLIKTRGQQVTLSCSPISGHRSVSWYQQTPGQGLQFLFEYFSETQRNKGNFPGRFSGRQFSNSRSEMNVSTLELGDSALYLCASSLEGATEAFFGQGTRLTVV.

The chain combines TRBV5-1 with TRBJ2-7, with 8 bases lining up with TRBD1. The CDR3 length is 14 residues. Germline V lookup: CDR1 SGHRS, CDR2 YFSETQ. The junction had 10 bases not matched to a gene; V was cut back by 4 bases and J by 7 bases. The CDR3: CASSQTGAFGEQYF. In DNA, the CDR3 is TGCGCCAGCAGCCAGACAGGGGCCTTTGGGGAGCAGTACTTC.

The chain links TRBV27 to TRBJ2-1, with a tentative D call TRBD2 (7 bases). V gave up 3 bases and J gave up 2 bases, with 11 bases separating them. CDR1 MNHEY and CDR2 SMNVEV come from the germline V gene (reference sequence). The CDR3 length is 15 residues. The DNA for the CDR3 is TGTGCCAGCAGTTTTGGGGGGGCCACCTACAATGAGCAGTTCTTC. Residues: CASSFGGATYNEQFF.

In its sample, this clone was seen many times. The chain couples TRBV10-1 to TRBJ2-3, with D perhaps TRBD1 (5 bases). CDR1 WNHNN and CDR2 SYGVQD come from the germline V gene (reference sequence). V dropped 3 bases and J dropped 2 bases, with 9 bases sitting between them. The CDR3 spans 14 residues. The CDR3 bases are TGCGCCAGCAGTGATTCCAGGGCCACAGATACGCAGTATTTT. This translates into CASSDSRATDTQYF.

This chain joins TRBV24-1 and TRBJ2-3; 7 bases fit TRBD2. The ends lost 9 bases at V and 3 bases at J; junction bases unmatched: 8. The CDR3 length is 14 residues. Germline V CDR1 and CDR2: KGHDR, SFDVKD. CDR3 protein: CATRKGLTTDTQYF. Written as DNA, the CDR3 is TGTGCCACCCGCAAGGGACTAACAACAGATACGCAGTATTTT.

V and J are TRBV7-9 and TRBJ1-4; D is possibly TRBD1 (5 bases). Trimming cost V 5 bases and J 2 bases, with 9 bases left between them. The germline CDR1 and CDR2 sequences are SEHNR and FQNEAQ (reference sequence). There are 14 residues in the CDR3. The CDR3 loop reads CASSPAGTNEKLFF. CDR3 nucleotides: TGTGCCAGCAGCCCAGCAGGGACTAATGAAAAACTGTTTTTT.

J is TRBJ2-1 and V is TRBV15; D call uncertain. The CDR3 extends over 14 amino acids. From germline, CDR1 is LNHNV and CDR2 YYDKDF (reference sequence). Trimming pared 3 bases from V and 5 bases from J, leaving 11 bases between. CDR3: CATSSWARNNEQFF. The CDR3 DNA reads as TGTGCCACCAGCAGCTGGGCTCGGAACAATGAGCAGTTCTTC.

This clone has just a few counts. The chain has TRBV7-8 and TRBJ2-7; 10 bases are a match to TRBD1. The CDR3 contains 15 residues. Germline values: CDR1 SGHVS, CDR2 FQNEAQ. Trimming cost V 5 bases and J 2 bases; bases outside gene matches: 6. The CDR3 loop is CASSPRGTGAYEQYF. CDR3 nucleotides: TGTGCCAGCAGCCCGAGGGGGACAGGGGCCTACGAGCAGTACTTC.

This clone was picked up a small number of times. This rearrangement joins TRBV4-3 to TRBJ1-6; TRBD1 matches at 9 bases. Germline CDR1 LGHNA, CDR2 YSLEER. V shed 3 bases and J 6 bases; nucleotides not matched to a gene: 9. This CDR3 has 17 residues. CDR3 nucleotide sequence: TGCGCCAGCAGCCAGTCGGGACAGGGCCGCTTTAATTCACCCCTCCACTTT. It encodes CASSQSGQGRFNSPLHF.

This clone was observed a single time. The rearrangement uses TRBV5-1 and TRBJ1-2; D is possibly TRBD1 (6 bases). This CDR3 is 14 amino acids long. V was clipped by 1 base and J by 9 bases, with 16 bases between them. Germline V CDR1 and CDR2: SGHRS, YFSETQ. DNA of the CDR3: TGCGCCAGCAGCTTGTACGCGGACAGAGGAAGCTACACCTTC. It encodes CASSLYADRGSYTF.

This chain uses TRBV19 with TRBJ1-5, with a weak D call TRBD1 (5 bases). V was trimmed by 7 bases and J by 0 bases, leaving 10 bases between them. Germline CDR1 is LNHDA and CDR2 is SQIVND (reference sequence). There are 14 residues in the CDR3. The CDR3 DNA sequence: TGTGCCAGTAATAGGGGTAATAGCAATCAGCCCCAGCATTTT. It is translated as CASNRGNSNQPQHF.

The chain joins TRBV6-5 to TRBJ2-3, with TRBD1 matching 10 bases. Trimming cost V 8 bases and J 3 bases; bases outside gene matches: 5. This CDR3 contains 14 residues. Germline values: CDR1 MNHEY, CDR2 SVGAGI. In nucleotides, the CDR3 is TGTGCCAGCTGGGCGGGACAGGGGACAGATACGCAGTATTTT. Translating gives CASWAGQGTDTQYF.

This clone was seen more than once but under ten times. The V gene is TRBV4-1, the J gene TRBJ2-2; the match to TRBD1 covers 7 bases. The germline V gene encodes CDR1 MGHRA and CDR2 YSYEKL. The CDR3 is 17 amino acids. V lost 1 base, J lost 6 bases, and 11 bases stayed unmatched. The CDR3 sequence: CASSQALQGISAGELFF. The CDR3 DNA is TGCGCCAGCAGCCAAGCTTTACAGGGGATTAGTGCCGGGGAGCTGTTTTTT.

In nucleotides, the CDR3 is TGTGCCAGCTCACCACTGCTAGCGGGGGCTAGCACAGATACGCAGTATTTT. This sequence encodes CASSPLLAGASTDTQYF. The V and J genes are TRBV18 and TRBJ2-3; 10 positions agree with TRBD2. V trimming: 1 base; J trimming: 0 bases; junction bases outside the gene matches: 4. CDR1 KGHSH and CDR2 LQKENI come from the germline V gene. This CDR3 is 17 amino acids long.

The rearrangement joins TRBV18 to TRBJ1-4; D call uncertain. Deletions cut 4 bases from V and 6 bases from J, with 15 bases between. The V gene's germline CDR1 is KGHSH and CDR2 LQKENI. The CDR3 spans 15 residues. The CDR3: CASSLTAVTDEKLFF. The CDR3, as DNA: TGTGCCAGCTCACTTACAGCGGTTACGGATGAAAAACTGTTTTTT.

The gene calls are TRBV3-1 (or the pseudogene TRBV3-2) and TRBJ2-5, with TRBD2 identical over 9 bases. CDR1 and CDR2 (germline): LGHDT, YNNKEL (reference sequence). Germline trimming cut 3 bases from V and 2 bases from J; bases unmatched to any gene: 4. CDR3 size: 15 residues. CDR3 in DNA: TGTGCCAGCAGCCAGGGACTAGCCCAACAAGAGACCCAGTACTTC. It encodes CASSQGLAQQETQYF.

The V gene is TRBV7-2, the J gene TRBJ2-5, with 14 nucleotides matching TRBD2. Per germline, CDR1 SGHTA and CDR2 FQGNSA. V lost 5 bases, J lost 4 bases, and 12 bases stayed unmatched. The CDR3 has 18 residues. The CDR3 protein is CASSARLAGGPVGETQYF. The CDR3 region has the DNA TGTGCCAGCAGCGCTAGACTAGCGGGGGGGCCAGTTGGAGAGACCCAGTACTTC.

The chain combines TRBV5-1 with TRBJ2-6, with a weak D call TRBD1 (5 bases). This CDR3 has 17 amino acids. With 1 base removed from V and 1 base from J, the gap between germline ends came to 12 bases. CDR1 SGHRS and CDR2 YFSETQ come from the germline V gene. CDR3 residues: CASSLRPGSSGANVLTF. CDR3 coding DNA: TGCGCCAGCAGCTTGAGGCCAGGGTCATCTGGGGCCAACGTCCTGACTTTC. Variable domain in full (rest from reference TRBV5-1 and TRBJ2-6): KAGVTQTPRYLIKTRGQQVTLSCSPISGHRSVSWYQQTPGQGLQFLFEYFSETQRNKGNFPGRFSGRQFSNSRSEMNVSTLELGDSALYLCASSLRPGSSGANVLTFGAGSRLTVL.

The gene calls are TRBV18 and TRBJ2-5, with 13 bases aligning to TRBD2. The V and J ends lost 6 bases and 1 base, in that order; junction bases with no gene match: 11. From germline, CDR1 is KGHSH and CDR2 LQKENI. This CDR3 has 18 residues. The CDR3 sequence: CASSRRGLAGPSQETQYF. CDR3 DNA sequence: TGTGCCAGCTCCCGACGGGGACTAGCGGGGCCGTCCCAAGAGACCCAGTACTTC. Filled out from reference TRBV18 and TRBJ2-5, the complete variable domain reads NAGVMQNPRHLVRRRGQEARLRCSPMKGHSHVYWYRQLPEEGLKFMVYLQKENIIDESGMPKERFSAEFPKEGPSILRIQQVVRGDSAAYFCASSRRGLAGPSQETQYFGPGTRLLVL.

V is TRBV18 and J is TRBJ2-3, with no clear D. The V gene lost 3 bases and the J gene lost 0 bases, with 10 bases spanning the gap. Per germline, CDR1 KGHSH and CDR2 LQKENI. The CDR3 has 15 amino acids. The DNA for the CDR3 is TGTGCCAGCTCACCGGGCAGATCTAGCACAGATACGCAGTATTTT. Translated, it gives CASSPGRSSTDTQYF.